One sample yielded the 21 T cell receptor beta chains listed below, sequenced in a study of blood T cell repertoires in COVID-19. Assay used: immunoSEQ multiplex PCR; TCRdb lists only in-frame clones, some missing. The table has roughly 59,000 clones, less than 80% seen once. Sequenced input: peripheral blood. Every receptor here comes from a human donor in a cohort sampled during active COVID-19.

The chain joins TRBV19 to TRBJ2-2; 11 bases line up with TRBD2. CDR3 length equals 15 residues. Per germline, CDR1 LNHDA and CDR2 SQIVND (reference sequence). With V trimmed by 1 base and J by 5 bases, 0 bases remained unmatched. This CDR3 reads CASSIGTSGTGELFF. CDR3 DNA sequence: TGTGCCAGTAGTATAGGGACTAGCGGGACCGGGGAGCTGTTTTTT. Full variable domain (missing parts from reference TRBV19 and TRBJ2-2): DGGITQSPKYLFRKEGQNVTLSCEQNLNHDAMYWYRQDPGQGLRLIYYSQIVNDFQKGDIAEGYSVSREKKESFPLTVTSAQKNPTAFYLCASSIGTSGTGELFFGEGSRLTVL.

As DNA, the CDR3 is TGCGCCAGCAGCCAAGTCGTTAGCGGGAGCTCCTACAATGAGCAGTTCTTC. Protein sequence: CASSQVVSGSSYNEQFF. This chain connects TRBV4-3 to TRBJ2-1; 9 bases agree with TRBD2. V lost 1 base to trimming and J lost 0 bases; unmatched junction nucleotides: 4. This CDR3 spans 17 amino acids. Per germline, CDR1 LGHNA and CDR2 YSLEER.

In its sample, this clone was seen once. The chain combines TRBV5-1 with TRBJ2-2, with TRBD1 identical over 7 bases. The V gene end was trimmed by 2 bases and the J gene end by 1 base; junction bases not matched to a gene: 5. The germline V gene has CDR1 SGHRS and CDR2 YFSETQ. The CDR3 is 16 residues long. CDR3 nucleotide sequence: TGCGCCAGCAGCTTCCCGACAGGGAAGAACACCGGGGAGCTGTTTTTT. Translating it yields CASSFPTGKNTGELFF.

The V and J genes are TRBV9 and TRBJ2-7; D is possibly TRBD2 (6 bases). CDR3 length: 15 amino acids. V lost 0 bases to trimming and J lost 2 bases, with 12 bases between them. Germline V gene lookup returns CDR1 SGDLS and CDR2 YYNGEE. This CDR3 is CASSVAGGAPYEQYF. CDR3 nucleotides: TGTGCCAGCAGCGTAGCTGGCGGGGCTCCCTACGAGCAGTACTTC. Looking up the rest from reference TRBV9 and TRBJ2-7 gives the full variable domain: DSGVTQTPKHLITATGQRVTLRCSPRSGDLSVYWYQQSLDQGLQFLIQYYNGEERAKGNILERFSAQQFPDLHSELNLSSLELGDSALYFCASSVAGGAPYEQYFGPGTRLTVT.

The CDR3 protein is CASSYEGGGNTIYF. CDR3 DNA: TGTGCCAGCAGTTACGAGGGAGGGGGAAACACCATATATTTT. This rearrangement joins TRBV6-6 to TRBJ1-3, with D hard to call. The germline V gene has CDR1 MNHNY and CDR2 SVGAGI (reference sequence). Trimming removed 2 bases from V and 4 bases from J, with 9 bases in between. The CDR3 is made up of 14 amino acids.

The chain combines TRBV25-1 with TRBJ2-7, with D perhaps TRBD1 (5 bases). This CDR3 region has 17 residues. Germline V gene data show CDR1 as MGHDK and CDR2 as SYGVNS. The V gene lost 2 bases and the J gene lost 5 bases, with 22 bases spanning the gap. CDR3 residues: CASSEKRIGAGWDEQYF. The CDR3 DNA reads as TGTGCCAGCAGTGAAAAGAGGATTGGGGCAGGGTGGGACGAGCAGTACTTC.

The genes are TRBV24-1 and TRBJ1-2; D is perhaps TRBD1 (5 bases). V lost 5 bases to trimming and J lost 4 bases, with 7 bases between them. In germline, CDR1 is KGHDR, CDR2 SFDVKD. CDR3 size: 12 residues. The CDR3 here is CATSADSYGYTF. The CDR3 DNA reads TGTGCCACCAGTGCAGACAGCTATGGCTACACCTTC.

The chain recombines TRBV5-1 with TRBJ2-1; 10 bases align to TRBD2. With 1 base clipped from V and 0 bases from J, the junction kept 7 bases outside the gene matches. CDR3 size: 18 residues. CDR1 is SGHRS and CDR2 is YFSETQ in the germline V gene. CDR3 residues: CASSLTTSGVSSYNEQFF. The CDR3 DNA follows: TGCGCCAGCAGCTTGACAACTAGCGGGGTTAGCTCCTACAATGAGCAGTTCTTC.

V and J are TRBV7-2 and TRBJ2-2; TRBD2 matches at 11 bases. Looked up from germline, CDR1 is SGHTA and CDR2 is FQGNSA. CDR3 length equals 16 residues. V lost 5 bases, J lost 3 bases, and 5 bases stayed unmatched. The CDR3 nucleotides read TGTGCCAGCAGCCTGGATAGCGGGAGGGACACCGGGGAGCTGTTTTTT. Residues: CASSLDSGRDTGELFF.

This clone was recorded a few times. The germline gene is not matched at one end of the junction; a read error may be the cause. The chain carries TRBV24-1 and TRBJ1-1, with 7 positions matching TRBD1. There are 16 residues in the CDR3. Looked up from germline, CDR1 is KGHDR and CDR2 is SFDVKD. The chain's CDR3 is CATSDASGTENTEAFF. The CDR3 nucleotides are TGTGCCACCAGTGACGCTTCGGGGACAGAGAACACTGAGGCTTTCTTT.

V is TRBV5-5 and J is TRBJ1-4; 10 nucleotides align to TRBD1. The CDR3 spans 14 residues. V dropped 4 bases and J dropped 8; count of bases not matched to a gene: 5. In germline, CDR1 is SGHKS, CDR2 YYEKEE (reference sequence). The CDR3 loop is CASSKGQGYEKLFF. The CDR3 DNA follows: TGTGCCAGCAGCAAGGGACAGGGGTACGAAAAACTGTTTTTT.

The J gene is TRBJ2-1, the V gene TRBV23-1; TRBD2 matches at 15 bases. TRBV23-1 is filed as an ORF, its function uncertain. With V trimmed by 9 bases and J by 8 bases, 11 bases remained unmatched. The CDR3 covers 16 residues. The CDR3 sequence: CASIPGLAGGFYEQFF. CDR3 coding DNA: TGCGCCAGTATACCGGGACTAGCGGGAGGATTTTATGAGCAGTTCTTC.

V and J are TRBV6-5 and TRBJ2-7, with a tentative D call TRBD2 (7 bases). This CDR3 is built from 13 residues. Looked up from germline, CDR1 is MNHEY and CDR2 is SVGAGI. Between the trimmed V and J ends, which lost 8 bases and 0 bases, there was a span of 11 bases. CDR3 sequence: CASGRGHSYEQYF. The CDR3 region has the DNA TGTGCCAGCGGGAGGGGACACTCCTACGAGCAGTACTTC.

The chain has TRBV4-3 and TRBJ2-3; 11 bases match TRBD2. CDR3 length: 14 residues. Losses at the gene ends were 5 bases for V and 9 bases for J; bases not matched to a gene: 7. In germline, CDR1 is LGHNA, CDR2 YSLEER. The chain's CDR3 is CASSVAGGQGTQYF. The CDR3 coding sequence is TGCGCCAGCAGCGTAGCGGGAGGGCAAGGGACGCAGTATTTT.

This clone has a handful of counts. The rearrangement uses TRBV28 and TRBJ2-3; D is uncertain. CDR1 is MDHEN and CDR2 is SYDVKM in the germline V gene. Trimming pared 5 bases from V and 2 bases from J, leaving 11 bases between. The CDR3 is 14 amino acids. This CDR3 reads CASSPRSITDTQYF. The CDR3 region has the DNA TGTGCCAGCAGTCCTCGGTCCATCACAGATACGCAGTATTTT.

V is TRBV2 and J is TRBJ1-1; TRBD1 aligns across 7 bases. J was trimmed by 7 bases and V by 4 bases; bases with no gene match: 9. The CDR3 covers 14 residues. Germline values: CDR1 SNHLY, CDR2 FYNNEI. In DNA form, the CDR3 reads TGTGCCAGCAGTGCCGTGACAGGGTCTATTGAAGCTTTCTTT. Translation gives CASSAVTGSIEAFF.

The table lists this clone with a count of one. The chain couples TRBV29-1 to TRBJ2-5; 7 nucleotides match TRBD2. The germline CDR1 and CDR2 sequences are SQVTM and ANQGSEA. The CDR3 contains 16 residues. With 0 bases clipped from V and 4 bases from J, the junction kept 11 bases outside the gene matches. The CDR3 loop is CSVEEDARGSGETQYF. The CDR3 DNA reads TGCAGCGTTGAAGAGGACGCGCGGGGGAGCGGAGAGACCCAGTACTTC.

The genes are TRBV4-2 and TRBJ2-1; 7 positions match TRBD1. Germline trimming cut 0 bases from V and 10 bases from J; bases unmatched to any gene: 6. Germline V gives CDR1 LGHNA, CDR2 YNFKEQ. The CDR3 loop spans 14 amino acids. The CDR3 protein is CASSQDLRGGEQFF. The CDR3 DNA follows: TGTGCCAGCAGCCAAGATCTTAGAGGGGGCGAGCAGTTCTTC.

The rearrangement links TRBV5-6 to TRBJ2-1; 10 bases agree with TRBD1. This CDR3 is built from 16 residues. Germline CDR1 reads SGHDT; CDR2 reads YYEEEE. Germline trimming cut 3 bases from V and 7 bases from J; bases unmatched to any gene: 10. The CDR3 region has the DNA TGTGCCAGCAGCTCCCAGGACAGGGGGGTTTGGAATGAGCAGTTCTTC. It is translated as CASSSQDRGVWNEQFF.

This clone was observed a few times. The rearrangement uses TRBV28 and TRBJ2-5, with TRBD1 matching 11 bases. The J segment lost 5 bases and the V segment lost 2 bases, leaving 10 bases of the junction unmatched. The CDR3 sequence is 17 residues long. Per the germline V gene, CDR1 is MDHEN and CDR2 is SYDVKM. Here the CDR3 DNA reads TGTGCCAGCAGTTTAATGGGTAGGACAGGGGGCCAGGAGACCCAGTACTTC. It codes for CASSLMGRTGGQETQYF.

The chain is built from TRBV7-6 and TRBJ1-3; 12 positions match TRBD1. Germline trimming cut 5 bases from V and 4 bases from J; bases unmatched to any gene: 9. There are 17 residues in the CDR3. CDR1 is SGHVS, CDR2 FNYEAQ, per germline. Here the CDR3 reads CASSAGQGARGGNTIYF. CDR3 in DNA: TGTGCCAGCAGCGCGGGACAGGGGGCCCGAGGGGGAAACACCATATATTTT.